A selection of T cell receptor beta chains follows, all from one sample in a study of early T cells in non-severe SARS-CoV-2 infection. TCRdb re-analysed the 5' RACE reads in MiXCR, keeping a single row per CDR3 protein. The table lists over 50,000 distinct CDR3 sequences, roughly an eighth of them singletons, with approximately 2.9% in the top ten. Specimen: whole blood. The receptors shown here come from an adult who was a healthcare worker with PCR-confirmed SARS-CoV-2 infection or an uninfected control (not recorded which). Both conserved end residues are part of each CDR3. Fields, in order: V gene, J gene, clone size, D gene, CDR3 protein, CDR3 DNA. The D gene is left open where the match is weak. The size of a clone is reported for some rows only, either as once, few or many, or as a class for expanded clones.

TRBV7-3,TRBJ2-3,-,TRBD1,CASSSGQLGDTQYF,TGTGCCAGCAGCTCGGGACAGCTCGGGGATACGCAGTATTTT
TRBV14,TRBJ2-7,many,TRBD1,CASSLSPGGEQYF,TGTGCCAGCAGCCTTAGTCCAGGGGGCGAGCAGTACTTC
TRBV2,TRBJ1-5,-,-,CASSGGNQPQHF,TGTGCCAGCAGTGGAGGCAATCAGCCCCAGCATTTT
TRBV6-6,TRBJ2-4,many,-,CASSSGSLTKNIQYF,TGTGCCAGCAGTAGCGGTTCCCTAACCAAAAACATTCAGTACTTC
TRBV5-8,TRBJ1-1,many,TRBD1,CASSYRGTEAFF,TGTGCCAGCAGCTACAGGGGGACTGAAGCTTTCTTT
TRBV29-1,TRBJ2-7,many,TRBD1,CSVTDRGTYEQYF,TGCAGCGTTACGGACAGGGGAACCTACGAGCAGTACTTC
TRBV7-2,TRBJ1-2,few,-,CASSLGGQVNYGYTF,TGTGCCAGCAGCTTAGGAGGCCAGGTGAACTATGGCTACACCTTC
TRBV5-1,TRBJ1-1,many,TRBD1,CASSLLWTGQGTEAFF,TGCGCCAGCAGCTTGCTTTGGACAGGGCAGGGCACTGAAGCTTTCTTT
TRBV7-2,TRBJ2-1,-,-,CASSLDGIRNEQFF,TGTGCCAGCAGCTTAGACGGAATCCGCAATGAGCAGTTCTTC
TRBV21-1,TRBJ2-7,many,-,CASSKNRVTGYEQYF,TGTGCCAGCAGCAAAAATCGGGTGACGGGTTACGAGCAGTACTTC
TRBV29-1,TRBJ1-5,many,-,CSVVRAIGQPQHF,TGCAGCGTTGTAAGGGCAATAGGGCAGCCCCAGCATTTT
TRBV6-1,TRBJ2-3,many,-,CASRIHSTDTQYF,TGTGCCAGCAGGATTCATAGCACAGATACGCAGTATTTT
TRBV25-1,TRBJ2-5,few,-,CASSGLGARETQYF,TGTGCCAGCAGTGGCTTGGGGGCTAGGGAGACCCAGTACTTC
TRBV3-1,TRBJ2-3,many,TRBD2,CASSQEALAGTDTQYF,TGTGCCAGCAGCCAAGAAGCCCTAGCGGGCACAGATACGCAGTATTTT
TRBV12-3/TRBV12-4,TRBJ1-3,-,-,CAWSLGTGNTIYF,TGTGCCTGGAGCCTGGGCACTGGAAACACCATATATTTT
TRBV30,TRBJ1-6,many,TRBD1,CAWSKGQGTSPLHF,TGTGCCTGGAGTAAAGGACAGGGTACTTCACCCCTCCACTTT
TRBV7-3,TRBJ2-2,-,-,CASSLMGPGQNTGELFF,TGTGCCAGCAGCTTAATGGGGCCAGGGCAGAACACCGGGGAGCTGTTTTTT
TRBV5-1,TRBJ2-7,-,TRBD1,CASSLARGTYEQYF,TGCGCCAGCAGCTTGGCCAGGGGGACCTACGAGCAGTACTTC
TRBV2,TRBJ1-6,many,-,CASSVSGSSPLHF,TGTGCCAGCAGTGTGTCAGGGAGTTCACCCCTCCACTTT
TRBV11-3,TRBJ2-1,many,-,CASSPAGPRYEQFF,TGTGCCAGCAGCCCCGCCGGACCTCGCTATGAGCAGTTCTTC
TRBV11-1,TRBJ2-5,many,TRBD2,CASSPGTSGEETQYF,TGTGCCAGCAGCCCCGGGACTAGCGGGGAAGAGACCCAGTACTTC
TRBV7-6,TRBJ1-3,-,-,CASSLGGGATSGNTIYF,TGTGCCAGCAGCTTAGGGGGAGGGGCTACTTCTGGAAACACCATATATTTT
TRBV11-2,TRBJ2-1,-,TRBD2,CASRPPGLNYNEQFF,TGTGCCAGCAGGCCCCCGGGACTAAACTACAATGAGCAGTTCTTC
TRBV28,TRBJ2-7,many,TRBD2,CASSERGAYEQYF,TGTGCCAGCAGTGAACGGGGGGCCTACGAGCAGTACTTC
TRBV24-1,TRBJ2-2,many,-,CATSDPSSGELFF,TGTGCCACCAGTGACCCCTCAAGCGGGGAGCTGTTTTTT
TRBV27,TRBJ2-7,many,TRBD2,CASSPGTSGKKKYF,TGTGCCAGCAGTCCAGGGACTAGCGGGAAAAAGAAGTACTTC
TRBV10-1,TRBJ2-3,many,-,CASSESTQGGRDTQYF,TGCGCCAGCAGTGAGTCGACACAGGGAGGTCGGGATACGCAGTATTTT
TRBV5-4,TRBJ2-7,many,-,CASSFLDRPYEQYF,TGTGCCAGCAGCTTCCTGGACAGACCCTACGAGCAGTACTTC
TRBV5-1,TRBJ1-1,few,TRBD1,CASSLRTGDAEAFF,TGCGCCAGCAGCTTGAGGACAGGGGACGCTGAAGCTTTCTTT
TRBV11-2,TRBJ2-1,few,TRBD1,CASSFSPDRDAYNEQFF,TGTGCCAGCAGCTTCTCCCCCGACAGGGACGCCTACAATGAGCAGTTCTTC
TRBV20-1,TRBJ2-7,many,TRBD1,CSASPGTGSYEQYF,TGCAGTGCTAGTCCCGGGACAGGGTCCTACGAGCAGTACTTC
TRBV7-8,TRBJ2-1,many,-,CASSLVGGNEQFF,TGTGCCAGCAGCTTAGTTGGGGGTAACGAGCAGTTCTTC
TRBV19,TRBJ2-1,many,-,CASSKGSYNEQFF,TGTGCCAGTAGTAAGGGATCCTACAATGAGCAGTTCTTC
TRBV7-9,TRBJ2-3,few,-,CASSAGFTDTQYF,TGTGCCAGCAGCGCGGGGTTTACAGATACGCAGTATTTT
TRBV5-4,TRBJ1-2,few,-,CASSSGRTYGYTF,TGTGCCAGCAGCTCGGGACGGACCTATGGCTACACCTTC
TRBV7-6,TRBJ2-1,many,TRBD1,CASSFWTGAGYNEQFF,TGTGCCAGCAGCTTCTGGACAGGGGCAGGCTACAATGAGCAGTTCTTC
TRBV12-3/TRBV12-4,TRBJ2-1,many,-,CASSKQTGTGDNEQFF,TGTGCCAGCAGCAAGCAGACAGGCACGGGGGACAATGAGCAGTTCTTC
TRBV3-1,TRBJ2-7,-,TRBD2,CASSATSGSGYEQYF,TGTGCCAGCAGCGCTACTAGCGGGAGTGGGTACGAGCAGTACTTC
TRBV7-9,TRBJ1-1,many,-,CASKGGRREGDRDTEAFF,TGTGCCAGCAAGGGAGGACGAAGGGAGGGGGATCGGGACACTGAAGCTTTCTTT
TRBV3-1,TRBJ2-1,many,TRBD2,CASSLLAGERNEQFF,TGTGCCAGCAGCCTCTTAGCGGGAGAGAGGAATGAGCAGTTCTTC
TRBV19,TRBJ1-5,-,-,CASSTRGGDGNQPQHF,TGTGCCAGTAGTACCCGAGGGGGGGACGGCAATCAGCCCCAGCATTTT
TRBV20-1,TRBJ1-1,few,-,CSARDPGDTEAFF,TGCAGTGCTAGAGATCCGGGGGACACTGAAGCTTTCTTT
TRBV7-9,TRBJ1-1,many,TRBD1,CASSLTGEGTEAFF,TGTGCCAGCAGCCTGACAGGGGAGGGCACTGAAGCTTTCTTT
TRBV7-9,TRBJ1-4,many,-,CASRRVGANEKLFF,TGTGCCAGCAGAAGAGTGGGGGCTAATGAAAAACTGTTTTTT
TRBV5-1,TRBJ1-1,-,-,CASSLDLGPGEAFF,TGCGCCAGCAGCTTAGACCTTGGGCCAGGTGAAGCTTTCTTT
TRBV13,TRBJ2-7,many,-,CASSSRSDSYEQYF,TGTGCCAGCAGCTCCCGGTCCGACTCCTACGAGCAGTACTTC
TRBV7-8,TRBJ2-7,many,TRBD1,CASSLGGQNEQYF,TGTGCCAGCAGCTTAGGGGGACAGAACGAGCAGTACTTC
TRBV18,TRBJ1-2,-,-,CASSLQSAANYGYTF,TGTGCCAGCTCACTCCAAAGCGCCGCAAACTATGGCTACACCTTC
TRBV28,TRBJ2-7,few,-,CASRRQGGPTYEQYF,TGTGCCAGCAGAAGACAGGGAGGCCCAACCTACGAGCAGTACTTC
TRBV3-1,TRBJ2-2,-,-,CASSLTGPLNTGELFF,TGTGCCAGCAGTCTGACTGGACCTTTGAACACCGGGGAGCTGTTTTTT
TRBV29-1,TRBJ1-1,many,-,CSVEGGGAWDTEAFF,TGCAGCGTTGAGGGGGGCGGGGCATGGGACACTGAAGCTTTCTTT
TRBV7-9,TRBJ2-1,many,-,CASTRALNSYNEQFF,TGTGCCAGCACCCGGGCCCTGAACTCCTACAATGAGCAGTTCTTC